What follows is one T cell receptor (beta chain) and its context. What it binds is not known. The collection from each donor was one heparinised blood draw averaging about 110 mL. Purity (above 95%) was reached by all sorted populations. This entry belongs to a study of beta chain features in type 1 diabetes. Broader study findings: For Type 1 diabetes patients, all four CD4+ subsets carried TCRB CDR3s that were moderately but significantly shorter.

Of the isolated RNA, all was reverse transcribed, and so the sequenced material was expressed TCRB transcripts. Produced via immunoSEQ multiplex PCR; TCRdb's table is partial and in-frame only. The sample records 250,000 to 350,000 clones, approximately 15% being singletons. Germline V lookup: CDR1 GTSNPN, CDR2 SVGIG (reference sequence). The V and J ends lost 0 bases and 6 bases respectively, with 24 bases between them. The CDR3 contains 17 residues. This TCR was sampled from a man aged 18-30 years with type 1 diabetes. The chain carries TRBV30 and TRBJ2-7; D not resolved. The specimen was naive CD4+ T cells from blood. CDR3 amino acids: CAWSVVRTDIFSGEQYF. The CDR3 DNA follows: TGTGCCTGGAGTGTTGTCCGAACGGATATCTTCTCGGGCGAGCAGTACTTC. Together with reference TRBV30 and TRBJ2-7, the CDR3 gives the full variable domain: SQTIHQWPATLVQPVGSPLSLECTVEGTSNPNLYWYRQAAGRGLQLLFYSVGIGQISSEVPQNLSASRPQDRQFILSSKKLLLSDSGFYLCAWSVVRTDIFSGEQYFGPGTRLTVT.